A single sample is the source of the 24 T cell receptor beta chains below, sequenced in a study of metastatic and nonmetastatic thyroid tumors. No patient had received any treatment before thyroid surgery. MiXCR was used by TCRdb to re-call the PCR reads. In the table there are tens of thousands of clones, around a quarter of which are singletons. Sample: blood. The source of these receptors is a female donor with papillary thyroid cancer or a benign thyroid nodule (not recorded which). Some clones in this sample may be carry-over from other donors' samples.

In its sample, this clone ranks as medium-sized. The chain links TRBV14 to TRBJ2-7; no clear D gene. Germline V gene data show CDR1 as SGHDN and CDR2 as FVKESK. V was cut by 4 bases and J by 7 bases, with 11 bases left in between. The CDR3 extends over 12 amino acids. CDR3 sequence reads: CASSPATQEQYF. The DNA for the CDR3 is TGTGCCAGCAGCCCTGCTACGCAAGAGCAGTACTTC.

On this clone: The missing conserved phenylalanine or tryptophan at the end of this CDR3 makes a read error likely. The rearrangement links TRBV7-3 to TRBJ2-1; D not resolved. Deletions cut 5 bases from V and 7 bases from J, with 12 bases between. CDR1 and CDR2 (germline): SGHTA, FQGTGA. The CDR3 totals 13 residues. In DNA form, the CDR3 reads TGTGCCAGCAGCCCCGCGCCGACAAATGAGCAGTTCATC. It specifies CASSPAPTNEQFI.

This clone was counted ten times or more. The rearrangement joins TRBV2 to TRBJ1-2; 7 bases map to TRBD1. V shed 5 bases, J shed 5 bases, and the junction held 14 bases outside the gene matches. CDR3 length: 16 residues. Germline loops: CDR1 SNHLY, CDR2 FYNNEI. The CDR3 loop reads CASSNPDLTGDYGYTF. CDR3 coding DNA: TGTGCCAGCAGTAACCCAGACCTCACAGGGGATTATGGCTACACCTTC.

This clone has at least ten counts. V gene TRBV11-2 combines with J gene TRBJ1-1; tentative D call: TRBD1 (5 bases). V lost 0 bases and J 4 bases, leaving 9 bases between the germline ends. The CDR3 is 14 amino acids. Germline lookup yields CDR1 SGHAT and CDR2 FQNNGV. The chain's CDR3 is CASSLDGRGTEAFF. CDR3 DNA: TGTGCCAGCAGCTTAGACGGAAGGGGCACTGAAGCTTTCTTT.

A remark on this clone: Other DNA sequences in this specimen translate into the identical CDR3. The J gene is TRBJ1-2, the V gene TRBV7-3; a possible D gene is TRBD1 (6 bases). The CDR3 runs 16 residues. Trimming took off 7 bases at V and 11 bases at J, with 29 bases between the two ends. Germline V CDR1 and CDR2: SGHTA, FQGTGA. For the CDR3, the DNA is TGTGCCAGCACACCCGCGAAGCGGGACAACGGAACGGGATACACCTTC. Encoded protein: CASTPAKRDNGTGYTF. The entire variable domain, with the rest obtained from reference TRBV7-3 and TRBJ1-2, is as follows: GAGVSQTPSNKVTEKGKYVELRCDPISGHTALYWYRQSLGQGPEFLIYFQGTGAADDSGLPNDRFFAVRPEGSVSTLKIQRTERGDSAVYLCASTPAKRDNGTGYTFGSGTRLTVV.

At least ten counts were recorded for this clone. The gene calls are TRBV14 and TRBJ2-1, with D uncertain. This CDR3 spans 12 amino acids. Trimming stripped 9 bases from V and 4 bases from J, with 10 bases between. Germline V lookup: CDR1 SGHDN, CDR2 FVKESK. The CDR3 loop is CARRSQYNEQFF. For the CDR3, the DNA is TGTGCCAGGAGATCTCAGTACAATGAGCAGTTCTTC.

A few counts support this clone. The V call is TRBV20-1, the J call TRBJ2-1; 14 bases are shared with TRBD2. Germline V gene sequence: CDR1 DFQATT, CDR2 SNEGSKA (reference sequence). The CDR3 totals 13 residues. The junction had 3 bases not matched to a gene; V was cut back by 7 bases and J by 7 bases. The CDR3 loop reads CSEGTSGRNEQFF. The CDR3 DNA reads TGCAGTGAAGGGACTAGCGGGAGAAATGAGCAGTTCTTC.

In this sample, this clone turned up many times. The chain employs TRBV6-2 or TRBV6-3 and TRBJ2-3; D ambiguous. Germline CDR1 reads MNHEY; CDR2 reads SVGEGT. Trimming shortened V by 0 bases and J by 0 bases, and 4 bases separated the two germline ends. The CDR3 sequence is 14 residues long. The CDR3 region has the DNA TGTGCCAGCAGTTACTCGACTAGCACAGATACGCAGTATTTT. It codes for CASSYSTSTDTQYF.

V usage is TRBV27 and J usage is TRBJ1-1; TRBD1 agrees at 7 bases. The CDR3 has 12 residues. The trim removed 4 bases at V and 7 bases at J, leaving 3 bases unmatched. Germline V gene data show CDR1 as MNHEY and CDR2 as SMNVEV (reference sequence). As DNA, the CDR3 is TGTGCCAGCAGTTCCCAGGGGGGTGAAGCTTTCTTT. Amino acid sequence: CASSSQGGEAFF.

The V gene is TRBV5-1, the J gene TRBJ2-3; D perhaps matches TRBD1 (5 bases). CDR3 length: 16 residues. Trimming pared 2 bases from V and 0 bases from J, leaving 13 bases between. The germline V gene encodes CDR1 SGHRS and CDR2 YFSETQ. The DNA for the CDR3 is TGCGCCAGCAGCTTAACTCGCCCAGGGAGCACAGATACGCAGTATTTT. Translation gives CASSLTRPGSTDTQYF.

This clone turned up a few times. The CDR3 here is CASIQSLGGSGYTF. The CDR3 nucleotides read TGTGCCAGCATCCAATCCCTCGGTGGGAGCGGCTACACCTTC. This chain joins TRBV9 and TRBJ1-2; no definite D call. Germline CDR1 reads SGDLS; CDR2 reads YYNGEE. V gave up 6 bases and J gave up 8 bases, with 20 bases separating them. This CDR3 spans 14 amino acids.

Regarding this clone: The conserved final phenylalanine or tryptophan is absent from the CDR3, which likely points to a read error. J is TRBJ1-2 and V is TRBV4-3; tentative D call: TRBD1 (5 bases). V was clipped by 1 base and J by 0 bases, with 6 bases between them. The CDR3 is made up of 14 amino acids. CDR1 and CDR2 (germline): LGHNA, YSLEER. In DNA form, the CDR3 reads TGCGCCAGCAGCCAAGTGACAGCTAACTATGGCTACACCCTC. Its translation is CASSQVTANYGYTL.

This chain links TRBV7-2 with TRBJ2-1; D is perhaps TRBD1 or TRBD2 (5 bases each). The CDR3 covers 12 residues. CDR1 and CDR2 from the germline V gene are SGHTA and FQGNSA. Trimming pared 2 bases from V and 10 bases from J, leaving 9 bases between. The CDR3 nucleotides are TGTGCCAGCAGCTTAAACGGGGCAGAGCAGTTCTTC. Encoded protein: CASSLNGAEQFF.

This clone came up many times. The CDR3 region has the DNA TGCGCCAGCAGCCAAGGAGGTAGGGGGTCCCCGGGACGAGAACTGTTTTTT. Amino acid sequence: CASSQGGRGSPGRELFF. The V gene is TRBV4-1, the J gene TRBJ1-4; D is possibly TRBD1 (6 bases). The CDR3 consists of 17 residues. CDR1 and CDR2 (germline): MGHRA, YSYEKL. The ends were cut back, 1 base at V and 12 bases at J, with 24 bases in the middle.

This clone was counted a few times. The DNA is left out, because the CDR3 cannot be placed on it with certainty; the CDR3 is given as TCRdb lists it. V and J are TRBV6-5 and TRBJ1-2; the table gives TRBD1 as D, unverified against the DNA. Inclusive of both ends, the CDR3 amounts to 14 amino acids. Germline CDR1 MNHEY, CDR2 SVGAGI. CDR3 amino acids: CASSTSGQNYGYTF.

In its sample, this clone was seen many times. The chain employs TRBV7-2 and TRBJ1-1; TRBD1 matches at 9 bases. Germline V gene lookup returns CDR1 SGHTA and CDR2 FQGNSA. V trimming: 5 bases; J trimming: 5 bases; junction bases outside the gene matches: 9. This CDR3 is 15 amino acids long. Written as DNA, the CDR3 is TGTGCCAGCAGCCCCGGGACAGGGACGATGACTGAAGCTTTCTTT. Translation: CASSPGTGTMTEAFF.

This clone was counted a single time. The J gene is TRBJ1-2, the V gene TRBV4-1, with TRBD1 matching 7 bases. With V trimmed by 0 bases and J by 7 bases, 2 bases remained unmatched. This CDR3 comprises 13 residues. Germline CDR1 and CDR2: MGHRA and YSYEKL. CDR3 residues: CASSQEQGSGYTF. CDR3 DNA: TGCGCCAGCAGCCAAGAACAGGGGAGTGGCTACACCTTC.

This chain uses TRBV11-2 with TRBJ2-1; possible D gene TRBD2, 5 bases. Trimming left V 0 bases short and J 4 bases short, with 16 bases between. The V gene's germline CDR1 is SGHAT and CDR2 FQNNGV. The CDR3 has 17 amino acids. The chain's CDR3 is CASSLEGLALRYNEQFF. DNA for the CDR3: TGTGCCAGCAGCTTAGAAGGGCTAGCACTCAGGTACAATGAGCAGTTCTTC. The variable domain in full, with the rest retrieved from reference TRBV11-2 and TRBJ2-1, is EAGVAQSPRYKIIEKRQSVAFWCNPISGHATLYWYQQILGQGPKLLIQFQNNGVVDDSQLPKDRFSAERLKGVDSTLKIQPAKLEDSAVYLCASSLEGLALRYNEQFFGPGTRLTVL.

The genes are TRBV5-6 and TRBJ1-2, with 8 bases fitting TRBD1. V was pared by 4 bases and J by 8 bases, with 10 bases of the junction left unmatched. The germline V gene encodes CDR1 SGHDT and CDR2 YYEEEE. CDR3 length: 14 residues. CDR3 nucleotide sequence: TGTGCCAGCAGCCCCCACCGGACAGGGAGCGGCTACACCTTC. Translated: CASSPHRTGSGYTF.

This sequence joins TRBV11-2 and TRBJ1-5; 7 nucleotides match TRBD1. This CDR3 has 15 amino acids. Germline V gives CDR1 SGHAT, CDR2 FQNNGV. V lost 5 bases to trimming and J lost 1 base; unmatched junction nucleotides: 5. Here the CDR3 reads CASSEDRKSNQPQHF. Here the CDR3 DNA reads TGTGCCAGCAGCGAGGACAGGAAAAGCAATCAGCCCCAGCATTTT.

In its sample, this clone was seen once. The chain links TRBV5-1 to TRBJ2-1, with TRBD2 matching 7 bases. The CDR3 sequence is 15 residues long. Per germline, CDR1 SGHRS and CDR2 YFSETQ. V dropped 4 bases and J dropped 1; count of bases not matched to a gene: 5. CDR3 region: CASSPSGVSYNEQFF. DNA for the CDR3: TGCGCCAGCAGCCCTAGCGGTGTGTCCTACAATGAGCAGTTCTTC.

The CDR3 sequence is CASSLGAEGNEQFF. The CDR3 DNA reads as TGCGCCAGCAGCTTAGGTGCAGAAGGCAATGAGCAGTTCTTC. The chain links TRBV5-1 to TRBJ2-1; D not resolved. The germline V gene encodes CDR1 SGHRS and CDR2 YFSETQ. The CDR3 has 14 residues. Trimming took off 2 bases at V and 6 bases at J, with 12 bases between the two ends.

This clone was found a few times. Just one base apart from a much larger clone, this may be a read error. The identical CDR3 is also encoded by other nucleotide sequences in the sample. The chain couples TRBV29-1 to TRBJ2-2; D remains ambiguous. V was pared by 6 bases and J by 3 bases, with 11 bases between. This CDR3 is 13 amino acids long. The germline CDR1 and CDR2 sequences are SQVTM and ANQGSEA. DNA for the CDR3: TGCAGCGTCTGGACGGATCACACCGGGGAGCTGTTTTTT. It encodes CSVWTDHTGELFF.

In its sample, this clone was seen a few times. The chain has TRBV2 and TRBJ2-2; no firm D call. Between the trimmed V and J ends, which lost 0 bases and 8 bases, there was a span of 16 bases. Germline values: CDR1 SNHLY, CDR2 FYNNEI. This CDR3 region has 16 residues. Here the CDR3 reads CASSEALSSVSGELFF. DNA of the CDR3: TGTGCCAGCAGTGAAGCGCTTAGTTCTGTATCGGGGGAGCTGTTTTTT.